These 10 T cell receptor beta chains originate from one sample sequenced in a study of blood T cell repertoires in COVID-19. Profiling relied on immunoSEQ multiplex PCR, and the TCRdb table lists in-frame clones only, not all of them. Of about 370,000 clones listed, approximately 93% were seen once; the top ten hold roughly 0.9%. The sequencing input was PBMCs or T cells enriched from blood (not recorded which). The receptor set was obtained from a woman between 40 and 50 years old who had been exposed to COVID-19.

The chain combines TRBV30 with TRBJ1-2, with no clear D. Germline assignment: CDR1 GTSNPN and CDR2 SVGIG (reference sequence). There are 13 residues in the CDR3. The V gene lost 8 bases and the J gene lost 0 bases, with 13 bases spanning the gap. This CDR3 reads CASYPSANYGYTF. DNA for the CDR3: TGTGCCAGCTATCCGTCGGCTAACTATGGCTACACCTTC.

The V and J genes are TRBV12-3 or TRBV12-4 and TRBJ1-2; D is possibly TRBD1 (5 bases). The CDR3 consists of 13 residues. Trimming pared 4 bases from V and 9 bases from J, leaving 15 bases between. CDR3 nucleotide sequence: TGTGCCAGCAGTTCAACCGGGACTTCGAGCTACACCTTC. Translation gives CASSSTGTSSYTF.

This clone appeared once. The chain couples TRBV19 to TRBJ2-7, with D tentatively TRBD1 (6 bases). This CDR3 is 12 amino acids long. Germline V gene data show CDR1 as LNHDA and CDR2 as SQIVND (reference sequence). The V end lost 3 bases, the J end lost 7 bases, and 10 bases lay between the germline ends. CDR3 region: CASSIRQGEQYF. The CDR3 region has the DNA TGTGCCAGTAGTATTCGGCAGGGGGAGCAGTACTTC.

The genes are TRBV5-4 and TRBJ1-2; D is undetermined. Germline V gene data show CDR1 as SGHNT and CDR2 as YYREEE (reference sequence). The ends were cut back, 3 bases at V and 4 bases at J, with 16 bases in the middle. The length of the CDR3 is 15 residues. CDR3 nucleotides: TGTGCCAGCAGCTCCGGGTCCCTTATAGGCTATGGCTACACCTTC. It specifies CASSSGSLIGYGYTF.

This clone has just a few counts. V is TRBV5-6 and J is TRBJ2-7; D not resolved. Germline CDR1 reads SGHDT; CDR2 reads YYEEEE. The length of the CDR3 is 16 residues. Trimming took 0 bases from V and 3 from J, leaving 16 bases between them. The CDR3 DNA is TGTGCCAGCAGCTTGGACGGCCAGTACTACGTCTACGAGCAGTACTTC. As protein: CASSLDGQYYVYEQYF.

This clone appeared once. J is TRBJ2-5 and V is TRBV7-8; maybe TRBD2 (5 bases). The germline V and J ends were trimmed by 5 bases and 9 bases, with 22 bases remaining between them. Germline CDR1 SGHVS, CDR2 FQNEAQ. This CDR3 region has 15 residues. The DNA of the CDR3 is TGTGCCAGCAGCCCTAGCCGGGCGGCTTTGAGGGCCCAGTACTTC. Its translation is CASSPSRAALRAQYF.

The rearrangement joins TRBV7-2 to TRBJ2-2, with D maybe TRBD2 (5 bases). The V end lost 5 bases, the J end lost 6 bases, and 19 bases lay between the germline ends. The germline V gene has CDR1 SGHTA and CDR2 FQGNSA. This CDR3 has 16 residues. CDR3 nucleotide sequence: TGTGCCAGCAGCCCTGTAGCGACCGGGGTCCCCGGGGAGCTGTTTTTT. Residues: CASSPVATGVPGELFF.

V usage is TRBV27 and J usage is TRBJ2-1; 7 bases are shared with TRBD2. This CDR3 comprises 17 residues. Germline values: CDR1 MNHEY, CDR2 SMNVEV (reference sequence). V was pared by 5 bases and J by 4 bases, with 14 bases of the junction left unmatched. DNA of the CDR3: TGTGCCAGCAGTACCCTGACTAGCCGAAACCTATACAATGAGCAGTTCTTC. This translates into CASSTLTSRNLYNEQFF.

The gene calls are TRBV4-1 and TRBJ1-5; no clear D. The CDR3 contains 14 residues. Between the trimmed V and J ends, which lost 0 bases and 0 bases, there was a span of 3 bases. Germline V lookup: CDR1 MGHRA, CDR2 YSYEKL. CDR3 in DNA: TGCGCCAGCAGCCAAGAGGCTAGCAATCAGCCCCAGCATTTT. Translated: CASSQEASNQPQHF.

The gene calls are TRBV5-5 and TRBJ1-1; perhaps TRBD1 as D (6 bases). V gave up 6 bases and J gave up 2 bases, with 17 bases separating them. This CDR3 contains 15 residues. CDR1 SGHKS and CDR2 YYEKEE come from the germline V gene (reference sequence). The CDR3 spells CASIRSGASNTEAFF. CDR3 sequence (DNA): TGTGCCAGCATACGTTCAGGGGCGTCAAACACTGAAGCTTTCTTT.